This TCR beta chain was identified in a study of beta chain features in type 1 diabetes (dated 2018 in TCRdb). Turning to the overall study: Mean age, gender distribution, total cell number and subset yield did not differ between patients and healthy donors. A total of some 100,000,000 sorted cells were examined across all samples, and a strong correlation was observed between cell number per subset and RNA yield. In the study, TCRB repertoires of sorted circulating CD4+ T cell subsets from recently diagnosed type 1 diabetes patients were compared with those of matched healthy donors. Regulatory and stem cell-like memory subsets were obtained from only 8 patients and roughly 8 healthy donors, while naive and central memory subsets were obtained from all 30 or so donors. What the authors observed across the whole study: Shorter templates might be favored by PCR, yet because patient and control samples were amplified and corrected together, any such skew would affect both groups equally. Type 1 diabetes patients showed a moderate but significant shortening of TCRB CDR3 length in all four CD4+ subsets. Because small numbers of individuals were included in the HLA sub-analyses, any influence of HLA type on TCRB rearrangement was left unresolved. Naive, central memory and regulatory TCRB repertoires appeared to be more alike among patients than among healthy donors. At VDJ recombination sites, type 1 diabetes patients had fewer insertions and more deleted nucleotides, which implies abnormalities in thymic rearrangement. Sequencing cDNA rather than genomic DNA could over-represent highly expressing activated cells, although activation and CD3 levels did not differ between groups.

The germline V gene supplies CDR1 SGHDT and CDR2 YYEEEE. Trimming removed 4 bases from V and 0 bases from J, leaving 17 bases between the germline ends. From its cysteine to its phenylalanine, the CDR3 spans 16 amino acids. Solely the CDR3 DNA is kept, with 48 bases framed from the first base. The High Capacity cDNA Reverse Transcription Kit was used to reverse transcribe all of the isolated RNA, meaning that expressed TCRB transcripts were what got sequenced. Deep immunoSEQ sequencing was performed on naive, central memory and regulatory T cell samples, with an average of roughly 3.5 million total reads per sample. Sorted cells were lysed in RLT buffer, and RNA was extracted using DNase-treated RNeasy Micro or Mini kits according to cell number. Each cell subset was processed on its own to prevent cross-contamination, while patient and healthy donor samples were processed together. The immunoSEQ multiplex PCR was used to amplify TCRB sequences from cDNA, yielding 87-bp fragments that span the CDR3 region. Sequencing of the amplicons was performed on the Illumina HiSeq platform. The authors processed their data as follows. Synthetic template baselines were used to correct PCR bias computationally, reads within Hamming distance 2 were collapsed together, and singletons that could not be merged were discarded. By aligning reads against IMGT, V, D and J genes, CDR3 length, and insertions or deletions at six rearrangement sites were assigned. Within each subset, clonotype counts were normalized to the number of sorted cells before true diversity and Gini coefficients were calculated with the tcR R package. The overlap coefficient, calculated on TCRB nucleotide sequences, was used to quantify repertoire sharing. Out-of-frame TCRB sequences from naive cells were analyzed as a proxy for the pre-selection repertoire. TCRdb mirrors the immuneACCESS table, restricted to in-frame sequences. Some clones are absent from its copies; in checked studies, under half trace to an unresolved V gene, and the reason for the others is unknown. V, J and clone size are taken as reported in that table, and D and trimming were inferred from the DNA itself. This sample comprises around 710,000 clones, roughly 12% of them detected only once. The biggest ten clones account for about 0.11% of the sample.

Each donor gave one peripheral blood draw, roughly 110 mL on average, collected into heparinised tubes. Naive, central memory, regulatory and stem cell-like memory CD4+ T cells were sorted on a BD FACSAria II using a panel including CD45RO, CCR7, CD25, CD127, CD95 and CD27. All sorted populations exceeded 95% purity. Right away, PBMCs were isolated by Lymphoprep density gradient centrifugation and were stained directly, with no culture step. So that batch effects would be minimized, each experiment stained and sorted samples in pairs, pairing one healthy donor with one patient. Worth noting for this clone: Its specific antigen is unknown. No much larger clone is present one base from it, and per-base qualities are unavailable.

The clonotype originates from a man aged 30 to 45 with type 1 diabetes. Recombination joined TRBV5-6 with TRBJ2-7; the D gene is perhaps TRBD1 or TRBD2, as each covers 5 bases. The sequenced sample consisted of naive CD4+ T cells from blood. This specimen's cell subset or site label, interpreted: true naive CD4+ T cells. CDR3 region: CASSHGTPIYSYEQYF. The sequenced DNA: TGTGCCAGCAGCCATGGGACCCCAATATACTCCTACGAGCAGTACTTC.